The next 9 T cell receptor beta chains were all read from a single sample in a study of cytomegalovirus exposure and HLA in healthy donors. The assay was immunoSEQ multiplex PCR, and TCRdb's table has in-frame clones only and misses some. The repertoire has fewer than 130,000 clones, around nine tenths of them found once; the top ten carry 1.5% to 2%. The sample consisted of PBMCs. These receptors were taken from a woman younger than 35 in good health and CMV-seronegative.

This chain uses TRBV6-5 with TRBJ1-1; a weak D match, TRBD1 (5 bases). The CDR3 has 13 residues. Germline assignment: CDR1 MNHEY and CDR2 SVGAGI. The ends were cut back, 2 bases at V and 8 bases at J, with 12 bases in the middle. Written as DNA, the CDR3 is TGTGCCAGCAGTTACCGGCACCAGGGAGAAGCTTTCTTT. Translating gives CASSYRHQGEAFF.

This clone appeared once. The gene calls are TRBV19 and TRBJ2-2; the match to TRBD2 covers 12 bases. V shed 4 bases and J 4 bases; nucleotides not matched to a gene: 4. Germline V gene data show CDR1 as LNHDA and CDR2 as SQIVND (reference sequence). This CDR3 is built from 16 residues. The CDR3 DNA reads TGTGCCAGTAGTAGGGGACTAGCGGGTATCACCGGGGAGCTGTTTTTT. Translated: CASSRGLAGITGELFF.

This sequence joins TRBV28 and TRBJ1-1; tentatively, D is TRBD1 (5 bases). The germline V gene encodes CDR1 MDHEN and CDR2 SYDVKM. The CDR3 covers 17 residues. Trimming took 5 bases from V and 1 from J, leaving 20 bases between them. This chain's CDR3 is CASSHTTGATPNTEAFF. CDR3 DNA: TGTGCCAGCAGTCACACTACAGGAGCCACCCCGAACACTGAAGCTTTCTTT.

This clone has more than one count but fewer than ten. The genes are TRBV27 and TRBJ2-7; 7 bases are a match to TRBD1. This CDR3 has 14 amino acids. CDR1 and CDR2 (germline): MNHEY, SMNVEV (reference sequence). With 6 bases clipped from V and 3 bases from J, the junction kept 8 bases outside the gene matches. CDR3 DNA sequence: TGTGCCAGCAGCCGGACAGGCGTGGACTACGAGCAGTACTTC. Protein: CASSRTGVDYEQYF.

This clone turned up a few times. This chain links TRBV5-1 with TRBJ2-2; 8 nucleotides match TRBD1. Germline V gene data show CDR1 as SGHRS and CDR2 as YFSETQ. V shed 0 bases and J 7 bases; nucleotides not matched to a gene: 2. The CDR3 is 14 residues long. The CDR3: CASSLGTGIGELFF. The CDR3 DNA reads TGCGCCAGCAGCTTGGGGACAGGGATCGGGGAGCTGTTTTTT.

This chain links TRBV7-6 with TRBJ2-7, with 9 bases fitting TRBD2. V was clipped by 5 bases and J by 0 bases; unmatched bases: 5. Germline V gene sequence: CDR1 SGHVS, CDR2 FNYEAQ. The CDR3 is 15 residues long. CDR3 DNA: TGTGCCAGCAGCCGAGCGGGAGGCTCCTCCTACGAGCAGTACTTC. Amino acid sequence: CASSRAGGSSYEQYF. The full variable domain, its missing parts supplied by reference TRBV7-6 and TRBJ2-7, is GAGVSQSPRYKVTKRGQDVALRCDPISGHVSLYWYRQALGQGPEFLTYFNYEAQQDKSGLPNDRFSAERPEGSISTLTIQRTEQRDSAMYRCASSRAGGSSYEQYFGPGTRLTVT.

CDR3 loop: CASSTPSGGTDTQYF. The CDR3 region has the DNA TGTGCCAGCAGTACCCCTAGCGGGGGCACAGATACGCAGTATTTT. The rearrangement links TRBV27 to TRBJ2-3, with 9 nucleotides matching TRBD2. CDR3 size: 15 residues. Germline V gene data show CDR1 as MNHEY and CDR2 as SMNVEV (reference sequence). J was trimmed by 1 base and V by 5 bases; bases with no gene match: 4.

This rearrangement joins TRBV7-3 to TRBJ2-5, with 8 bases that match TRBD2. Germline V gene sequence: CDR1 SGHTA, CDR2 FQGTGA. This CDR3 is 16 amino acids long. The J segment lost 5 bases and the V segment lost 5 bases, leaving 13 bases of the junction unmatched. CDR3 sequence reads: CASSPMGSGGQETQYF. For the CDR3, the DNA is TGTGCCAGCAGCCCCATGGGGAGCGGGGGTCAGGAGACCCAGTACTTC.

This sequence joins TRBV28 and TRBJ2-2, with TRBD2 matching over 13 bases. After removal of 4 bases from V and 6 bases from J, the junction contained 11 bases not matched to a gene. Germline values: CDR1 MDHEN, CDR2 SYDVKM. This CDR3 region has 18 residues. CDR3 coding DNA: TGTGCCAGCAGTTCGTCCGGGACTAGCGGGATTCCTTCCGGGGAGCTGTTTTTT. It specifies CASSSSGTSGIPSGELFF.